The rows below give T cell receptor beta chains drawn from one sample of a study of siplizumab effects on memory and regulatory T cells. Produced via immunoSEQ multiplex PCR; TCRdb's table is partial and in-frame only. The table includes 100,000 or so clones, about 94% detected once. The sequenced sample was non-Treg CD4+ T cells sorted from blood. These receptor sequences come from a human donor in good health. Both conserved end residues are part of each CDR3. D genes are given only for firm matches. Part of the rows lack a size; the others show once, few, many or a class for expanded clones.

few,TRBV7-7,NA,TRBJ1-1,CASSPTVNTEAFF,TGTGCTAGCAGTCCTACAGTGAACACTGAAGCTTTCTTT
NA,TRBV9,TRBD1,TRBJ2-2,CASSGDRQGYTGELFF,TGTGCCAGCAGCGGAGATAGACAGGGCTACACCGGGGAGCTGTTTTTT
NA,TRBV28,TRBD1,TRBJ1-4,CASSPWTGGLMGNEKLFF,TGTGCCAGCAGCCCGTGGACAGGGGGCTTAATGGGTAATGAAAAACTGTTTTTT
NA,TRBV5-1,TRBD1,TRBJ2-7,CASSPNSGTGGEQYF,TGCGCCAGCAGCCCTAACTCCGGGACAGGAGGCGAGCAGTACTTC
NA,TRBV6-6,NA,TRBJ2-7,CASRAGLIYEQYF,TGTGCCAGCAGAGCCGGACTGATCTACGAGCAGTACTTC
NA,TRBV20-1,TRBD1,TRBJ2-7,CSAQGEHEQYF,TGCAGTGCTCAGGGGGAACACGAGCAGTACTTC
NA,TRBV7-6,NA,TRBJ2-3,CASSFGPTSTDTQYF,TGTGCCAGCAGTTTCGGACCTACTAGCACAGATACGCAGTATTTT
NA,TRBV27,TRBD1,TRBJ2-7,CASSRQGYEQYF,TGTGCCAGCAGTCGACAGGGTTACGAGCAGTACTTC
NA,TRBV7-9,NA,TRBJ2-1,CASSLLAGRNEQFF,TGTGCCAGCAGCTTATTAGCAGGGAGGAATGAGCAGTTCTTC
NA,TRBV7-9,TRBD2,TRBJ2-1,CASSSGPSGNEQFF,TGTGCCAGCAGCTCCGGACCTAGCGGGAATGAGCAGTTCTTC
NA,TRBV6-1,NA,TRBJ2-7,CASSGSLASKTF,TGTGCCAGCAGTGGAAGCCTAGCATCTAAGACCTTC
once,TRBV19,TRBD1,TRBJ1-1,CASSRQGLMNTEAFF,TGTGCCAGTAGCCGACAGGGGCTAATGAACACTGAAGCTTTCTTT
NA,TRBV19,NA,TRBJ1-3,CASSLRPYSGNTIYF,TGTGCCAGTAGTCTAAGGCCATACTCTGGAAACACCATATATTTT
NA,TRBV6-5,NA,TRBJ2-5,CASSPTWSESETQYF,TGTGCCAGCAGCCCCACTTGGTCCGAATCGGAGACCCAGTACTTC
NA,TRBV10-1,NA,TRBJ2-2,CASSDRNTGELFF,TGCGCCAGCAGTGATAGGAACACCGGGGAGCTGTTTTTT
NA,TRBV5-6,NA,TRBJ2-3,CASSHRDSQYF,TGTGCCAGCAGCCACCGGGATAGCCAGTATTTT
NA,TRBV7-3,NA,TRBJ2-3,CASSRGGEGDTQYF,TGTGCCAGCAGCCGGGGTGGGGAAGGAGATACGCAGTATTTT
NA,TRBV7-8,NA,TRBJ2-3,CASSPRTASTDTQYF,TGTGCCAGCAGCCCTCGGACAGCTAGCACAGATACGCAGTATTTT
NA,TRBV6-1,TRBD2,TRBJ2-5,CASSGGTSGMLGEETQYF,TGTGCCAGCAGTGGAGGGACTAGCGGGATGTTGGGGGAAGAGACCCAGTACTTC
NA,TRBV28,TRBD1,TRBJ1-3,CASCPTGGGGNTIYF,TGTGCCAGCTGTCCGACAGGGGGGGGAGGAAACACCATATATTTT
NA,TRBV7-3,TRBD1,TRBJ2-7,CASSFQGEVSEQYF,TGTGCCAGCAGCTTTCAGGGGGAAGTCTCCGAGCAGTACTTC
NA,TRBV14,NA,TRBJ2-7,CASSQVQAYEQYF,TGTGCCAGCAGCCAAGTCCAGGCCTACGAGCAGTACTTC
NA,TRBV5-8,NA,TRBJ1-1,CASSSWGTAAEAFF,TGTGCCAGCAGCTCATGGGGGACGGCTGCGGAAGCTTTCTTT
NA,TRBV18,NA,TRBJ2-5,CASSPLGFGGTQYF,TGTGCCAGCTCACCCCTGGGCTTCGGGGGGACCCAGTACTTC
NA,TRBV7-9,NA,TRBJ1-4,CASSTGAMGGSDEKLFF,TGTGCCAGCAGCACCGGGGCGATGGGGGGATCGGATGAAAAACTGTTTTTT
NA,TRBV7-8,NA,TRBJ1-1,CASSLWVGPRDTEAFF,TGTGCCAGCAGCTTATGGGTGGGCCCGAGGGACACTGAAGCTTTCTTT
NA,TRBV29-1,TRBD2,TRBJ2-7,CSVVGGASGSYEQCF,TGCAGCGTTGTAGGGGGGGCTAGCGGGTCCTACGAGCAGTGCTTC
NA,TRBV5-6,NA,TRBJ2-7,CASSLPHRSGEQYF,TGTGCCAGCAGCCTGCCCCACAGGTCGGGCGAGCAGTACTTC
NA,TRBV5-6,TRBD2,TRBJ2-5,CASSLQVSGQETQYF,TGTGCCAGCAGCTTACAGGTTAGCGGGCAAGAGACCCAGTACTTC
few,TRBV5-1,TRBD1,TRBJ2-7,CASSLASGDRGIYEQYF,TGCGCCAGCAGCTTGGCTTCCGGAGACAGGGGAATCTACGAGCAGTACTTC
NA,TRBV11-2,NA,TRBJ1-4,CASSLGGREKLFF,TGTGCCAGCAGCTTAGGGGGTAGGGAAAAACTGTTTTTT
once,TRBV11-2,NA,TRBJ1-5,CASSPVDGGKNQPQHF,TGTGCCAGCAGCCCGGTCGATGGTGGGAAAAATCAGCCCCAGCATTTT
NA,TRBV5-4,NA,TRBJ2-1,CASSLALLNEQFF,TGTGCCAGCAGCTTGGCGCTTCTCAATGAGCAGTTCTTC
NA,TRBV29-1,TRBD1,TRBJ2-7,CSAGDRGSYEQYF,TGCAGCGCGGGGGACAGGGGGTCCTACGAGCAGTACTTC
NA,TRBV20-1,NA,TRBJ2-7,CSAQGSYEQYF,TGCAGTGCTCAAGGGTCCTACGAGCAGTACTTC
NA,TRBV30,NA,TRBJ2-7,CAWSSQGGYEQYF,TGTGCCTGGAGTAGTCAAGGGGGGTACGAGCAGTACTTC